The rows below give T cell receptor beta chains drawn from one sample of a study of beta chain features in type 1 diabetes. Sequencing used immunoSEQ multiplex PCR; TCRdb keeps in-frame clones, though not all of them. This sample has about 340,000 clones, with roughly 8% found just once. Sequenced input: central memory CD4+ T cells from blood. The origin of the receptors is a woman in her late teens or twenties in good health. The CDR3 runs from the conserved cysteine through the conserved F or W. The D gene is left open where the match is weak. For some rows the clone size is stated as once, few or many, or as a class when expanded; others skip it.

J: TRBJ2-7
length: 16
D: NA
V: TRBV6-1
size: few
DNA: TGTGCCAGCAGTGAAGGGTGGGGACAAAGAACCTACGAGCAGTACTTC
CDR3: CASSEGWGQRTYEQYF

J: TRBJ1-5
length: 15
D: NA
V: TRBV5-1
size: few
DNA: TGCGCCAGCAGCTTGGACGGAGACAGAAATCAGCCCCAGCATTTT
CDR3: CASSLDGDRNQPQHF

J: TRBJ2-2
length: 14
D: TRBD2
V: TRBV28
size: NA
DNA: TGTGCCAGCAGGTTAGCGGGAGTCGCCGGGGAGCTGTTTTTT
CDR3: CASRLAGVAGELFF

J: TRBJ1-1
length: 15
D: NA
V: TRBV6-5
size: few
DNA: TGTGCCAGCCAAGGGGGGGCCTCAACGAACACTGAAGCTTTCTTT
CDR3: CASQGGASTNTEAFF

J: TRBJ1-2
length: 16
D: NA
V: TRBV7-2
size: NA
DNA: TGTGCCAGCAGCTTGCTAAGGACGACAGCTAACTATGGCTACACCTTC
CDR3: CASSLLRTTANYGYTF

J: TRBJ2-2
length: 16
D: NA
V: TRBV11-2
size: few
DNA: TGTGCCAGCAGCTTACTCTTTCAGGGACCCCCCGGGGAGCTGTTTTTT
CDR3: CASSLLFQGPPGELFF

J: TRBJ2-2
length: 15
D: TRBD1
V: TRBV11-3
size: NA
DNA: TGTGCCAGCAGCTTAGAAGGGACAGTTACCGGGGAGCTGTTTTTT
CDR3: CASSLEGTVTGELFF

J: TRBJ2-1
length: 21
D: TRBD2
V: TRBV9
size: once
DNA: TGTGCCAGCAGCGTGATGCCCTCCGGGACTAGCGGGAGGAGAGCCTCTAATGAGCAGTTCTTC
CDR3: CASSVMPSGTSGRRASNEQFF

J: TRBJ1-1
length: 13
D: NA
V: TRBV19
size: few
DNA: TGTGCCAGTAGTCCGGGGATAAACACTGAAGCTTTCTTT
CDR3: CASSPGINTEAFF

J: TRBJ2-3
length: 16
D: NA
V: TRBV7-2
size: NA
DNA: TGTGCCAGCAGCCGAATTGGAGGGAGGAGCACAGATACGCAGTATTTT
CDR3: CASSRIGGRSTDTQYF

J: TRBJ2-7
length: 18
D: NA
V: TRBV1
size: NA
DNA: TGCACCAGCACCCCAAGCGGGAGTCATGGCTTTAGGGGGTACGAGCAGTACTTC
CDR3: CTSTPSGSHGFRGYEQYF

J: TRBJ2-1
length: 14
D: TRBD2
V: TRBV2
size: many
DNA: TGTGCCAGCACTTGGCTAGCGGGAGCGAATGAGCAGTTCTTC
CDR3: CASTWLAGANEQFF

J: TRBJ2-4
length: 13
D: TRBD2
V: TRBV5-4
size: NA
DNA: TGTGCCAGCAGCTTGCGGGGGGGGAACATTCAGTACTTC
CDR3: CASSLRGGNIQYF

J: TRBJ2-5
length: 14
D: TRBD2
V: TRBV5-1
size: NA
DNA: TGCGCCAGCAGCCAATCTAGCGGCCAAGAGACCCAGTACTTC
CDR3: CASSQSSGQETQYF

J: TRBJ1-1
length: 13
D: NA
V: TRBV28
size: NA
DNA: TGTGCCAGCAGTTTACGGATTGGGCTCGAAGCTTTCTTT
CDR3: CASSLRIGLEAFF

J: TRBJ2-6
length: 17
D: TRBD1
V: TRBV11-2
size: once
DNA: TGTGCCAGCAGCTTAGGGACAGGGAACTCTGGGGCCAACGTCCTGACTTTC
CDR3: CASSLGTGNSGANVLTF

J: TRBJ2-1
length: 16
D: TRBD2
V: TRBV5-1
size: NA
DNA: TGCGCCAGCAGCTTGGGACTAGCGGGGGTCGGTAATGAGCAGTTCTTC
CDR3: CASSLGLAGVGNEQFF

J: TRBJ1-4
length: 12
D: NA
V: TRBV7-9
size: many
DNA: TGTGCCAGCAGCACCAACGTTGAAAAACTGTTTTTT
CDR3: CASSTNVEKLFF

J: TRBJ2-3
length: 13
D: TRBD1
V: TRBV10-3
size: NA
DNA: TGTGCCATCAGTGAGAATGTTGGGACAGAGCAGTATTTT
CDR3: CAISENVGTEQYF

J: TRBJ1-1
length: 14
D: NA
V: TRBV9
size: many
DNA: TGTGCCAGCAGCGTAGCGGACCGAAACACTGAAGCTTTCTTT
CDR3: CASSVADRNTEAFF

J: TRBJ1-5
length: 16
D: TRBD1
V: TRBV5-1
size: NA
DNA: TGCGCCAGCAGCTTGGGCCCGGGACAGGGCACTCAGCCCCAGCATTTT
CDR3: CASSLGPGQGTQPQHF

J: TRBJ1-1
length: 13
D: NA
V: TRBV2
size: NA
DNA: TGTGCCAGCAGTGTACAGGTGAACACTGAAGCTTTCTTT
CDR3: CASSVQVNTEAFF

J: TRBJ2-1
length: 16
D: TRBD2
V: TRBV6-6
size: NA
DNA: TGTGCCAGCAGTCCAAATCCTAGCGGGGAGTACAATGAGCAGTTCTTC
CDR3: CASSPNPSGEYNEQFF

J: TRBJ2-7
length: 11
D: NA
V: TRBV28
size: NA
DNA: TGTGCCAGCAGCTTAGGACTGGAGCAGTACTTC
CDR3: CASSLGLEQYF

J: TRBJ2-1
length: 13
D: NA
V: TRBV11-2
size: many
DNA: TGTGCCAGCAGCGTAGGCGGAGGCAGTGAGCAGTTCTTC
CDR3: CASSVGGGSEQFF

J: TRBJ1-2
length: 15
D: TRBD1
V: TRBV28
size: few
DNA: TGTGCCAGCACCCTCGGACAGGGGGTCGACTATGGCTACACCTTC
CDR3: CASTLGQGVDYGYTF

J: TRBJ2-5
length: 16
D: TRBD2
V: TRBV7-3
size: NA
DNA: TGTGCCAGCAGCCAAGGGTCTGCGGGAGGCTGGGAGACCCAGTACTTC
CDR3: CASSQGSAGGWETQYF

J: TRBJ2-1
length: 12
D: NA
V: TRBV5-1
size: NA
DNA: TGCGCCACGTCCAACTATTACAATGAGCAGTTCTTC
CDR3: CATSNYYNEQFF

J: TRBJ2-7
length: 14
D: TRBD2
V: TRBV11-2
size: few
DNA: TGTGCCAGCAGCTTAGGACTAGCGGGAGGCGAGCAGTACTTC
CDR3: CASSLGLAGGEQYF

J: TRBJ2-7
length: 14
D: NA
V: TRBV7-8
size: NA
DNA: TGTGCCAGCAGCTACCGGGACCATGGCTACGAGCAGTACTTC
CDR3: CASSYRDHGYEQYF

J: TRBJ1-2
length: 14
D: NA
V: TRBV7-2
size: few
DNA: TGTGCCAGCACCCTCGATCTGGGCGTCTATGGCTACACCTTC
CDR3: CASTLDLGVYGYTF

J: TRBJ1-2
length: 15
D: NA
V: TRBV4-3
size: many
DNA: TGCGCCAGCAGCCAAGAACCTTGGTTGAACTATGGCTACACCTTC
CDR3: CASSQEPWLNYGYTF

J: TRBJ2-5
length: 14
D: NA
V: TRBV7-9
size: NA
DNA: TGTGCCAGCAGCTTACAACAGCCCCAAGGGACCCAGTACTTC
CDR3: CASSLQQPQGTQYF

J: TRBJ2-2
length: 18
D: NA
V: TRBV4-2
size: once
DNA: TGTGCCAGCAGCCAAGAAGATGTTAGCGGAGCGAACACCGGGGAGCTGTTTTTT
CDR3: CASSQEDVSGANTGELFF

J: TRBJ2-1
length: 14
D: TRBD1
V: TRBV25-1
size: NA
DNA: TGTGCCAGCAGTATGGGACAGGGTTTGGGTGAGCAGTTCTTC
CDR3: CASSMGQGLGEQFF

J: TRBJ2-1
length: 15
D: TRBD2
V: TRBV10-3
size: few
DNA: TGTGCCATCAGTGCACTAGCGGGACAACTCAATGAGCAGTTCTTC
CDR3: CAISALAGQLNEQFF

J: TRBJ2-3
length: 13
D: NA
V: TRBV7-2
size: few
DNA: TGTGCCAGCAGGACGGGTTCATTGGATACGCAGTATTTT
CDR3: CASRTGSLDTQYF

J: TRBJ2-7
length: 15
D: TRBD1
V: TRBV7-8
size: NA
DNA: TGTGCCAGCAGCTCAGACAGAAGGGACAGCAACGAGCAGTACTTC
CDR3: CASSSDRRDSNEQYF

J: TRBJ2-2
length: 17
D: TRBD1
V: TRBV4-3
size: NA
DNA: TGCGCCAGCAGCCAAGATCCGACAGGGGCGAACACCGGGGAGCTGTTTTTT
CDR3: CASSQDPTGANTGELFF

J: TRBJ1-5
length: 15
D: NA
V: TRBV5-1
size: NA
DNA: TGCGCCAGCAGCTTGGTCGGCAGTAGCAATCAGCCCCAGCATTTT
CDR3: CASSLVGSSNQPQHF

J: TRBJ2-2
length: 15
D: NA
V: TRBV6-1
size: NA
DNA: TGTGCCAGCAGTGTGGCAGGGTGGGAGACCGGGGAGCTGTTTTTT
CDR3: CASSVAGWETGELFF

J: TRBJ2-7
length: 14
D: NA
V: TRBV18
size: NA
DNA: TGTGCCAGCTCGGTCCAGGGAGATCAGCTCGAGCAGTACTTC
CDR3: CASSVQGDQLEQYF

J: TRBJ1-5
length: 14
D: NA
V: TRBV28
size: NA
DNA: TGTGCCAGCAGAGACCCGTTGGGGATTCAGCCCCAGCATTTT
CDR3: CASRDPLGIQPQHF

J: TRBJ1-1
length: 16
D: TRBD1
V: TRBV7-9
size: few
DNA: TGTGCCAGCAGCTTTGGGACAGGGGATATGAACACTGAAGCTTTCTTT
CDR3: CASSFGTGDMNTEAFF

J: TRBJ2-1
length: 11
D: NA
V: TRBV15
size: few
DNA: TGTGCCACCAGCAGACGGGATGAGCAGTTCTTC
CDR3: CATSRRDEQFF

J: TRBJ2-7
length: 18
D: TRBD1
V: TRBV6-1
size: NA
DNA: TGTGCCAGCAGTGAGCCGAGGACAGGGGCTTACGGGGTACTCGAGCAGTACTTC
CDR3: CASSEPRTGAYGVLEQYF

J: TRBJ2-7
length: 13
D: NA
V: TRBV5-4
size: many
DNA: TGTGCCAGCAGCTTGGAGGGGGGGCGCGAGCAGTACTTC
CDR3: CASSLEGGREQYF

J: TRBJ1-1
length: 13
D: NA
V: TRBV15
size: NA
DNA: TGTGCCACCTCAAACCGGGGGAAGACTGAAGCTTTCTTT
CDR3: CATSNRGKTEAFF

J: TRBJ2-3
length: 15
D: TRBD2
V: TRBV7-2
size: NA
DNA: TGTGCCAGCAGCTTTTCTAGCGGGATGACAGATACGCAGTATTTT
CDR3: CASSFSSGMTDTQYF

J: TRBJ2-1
length: 18
D: TRBD2
V: TRBV5-6
size: few
DNA: TGTGCCAGCAGCCCGAGGACTAGCGGGAGAAGAAACTACAATGAGCAGTTCTTC
CDR3: CASSPRTSGRRNYNEQFF

J: TRBJ2-2
length: 14
D: NA
V: TRBV7-3
size: few
DNA: TGTGCCAGCAGCCGGGATTGGACCTCCGGGGAGCTGTTTTTT
CDR3: CASSRDWTSGELFF

J: TRBJ2-1
length: 14
D: TRBD2
V: TRBV11-2
size: few
DNA: TGTGCCAGCGTGGCCCAGCGGGAGTCCGGTGAGCAGTTCTTC
CDR3: CASVAQRESGEQFF

J: TRBJ1-3
length: 16
D: NA
V: TRBV9
size: few
DNA: TGTGCCAGCAGCGTCGGGGACCGACTGTCTGGAAACACCATATATTTT
CDR3: CASSVGDRLSGNTIYF

J: TRBJ2-3
length: 15
D: TRBD2
V: TRBV7-2
size: many
DNA: TGTGCCAGCAGCTCGACTAGCGGGACGGCAGATACGCAGTATTTT
CDR3: CASSSTSGTADTQYF

J: TRBJ1-5
length: 15
D: NA
V: TRBV6-6
size: few
DNA: TGTGCCAGCAGTTACTCGAGCACCCGCAATCAGCCCCAGCATTTT
CDR3: CASSYSSTRNQPQHF